This TCR beta chain originates from a study of blood T cell repertoires in COVID-19 (dated by TCRdb to the early 2020s). About the study as a whole: Samples from collaborators originated in the United States, Italy and Spain and spanned both the acute and convalescent phases of COVID-19. Samples came from the ongoing ImmuneRACE study (first 160 participants) plus 1,254 subjects from 6 global collaborators. The material from the prospective study consisted of cDNA or gDNA derived from T cells, B-cell-depleted T cells, or PBMCs. Where HLA class I and class II types were available, the types were taken from metadata supplied by the sample provider, not from assay-based typing. The repertoires were released in a freely available public database intended as a resource for research on the immune response to SARS-CoV-2. A de-identified subject ID, COVID-19 status, age in years and sex were almost always included in the sample metadata. Deeply sampled blood TCRbeta repertoires from subjects exposed to, actively infected with, or recovered from COVID-19 were included in the dataset.

The collaborating institutions used their own protocols to collect whole blood in K2EDTA tubes. For TCRbeta analysis, collaborator samples were shipped as frozen whole blood, as isolated PBMCs, or as DNA extracted from either sample type. The junction shows trimming of 2 bases on V and 4 bases on J, plus 6 bases between the germline ends. CDR1 and CDR2 were assigned from the germline V gene (reference sequence) as SGHNT and YYREEE. The CDR3 goes from the cysteine to the phenylalanine over 13 residues. Only CDR3 DNA remains: 39 bases, in frame from the first base. As concerns this clone: Its antigen is unknown. Base qualities are not provided; no much larger clone lies one nucleotide away.

TCRbeta CDR3 regions were amplified from genomic DNA by means of the immunoSEQ Assay, a bias-controlled multiplex PCR. Per the authors' processing: Nucleated cell counts per sample were estimated from amplification of reference gene primers within the assay. Sequence reads were collapsed and filtered to measure the absolute abundance of every unique TCRbeta CDR3 rearrangement. Productive Simpson clonality was computed per sample as the square root of Simpson's diversity index over productive rearrangements. The table was pulled from immuneACCESS by TCRdb, which kept in-frame rearrangements only. Such tables lose some clones; where checked, under half of the loss comes from unresolved V genes, and the rest has no known cause. That table gives V, J and clone size, and the DNA gave D and trimming. The sample data list about 100,000 clones, and about 91% of these were observed just once. 17% of the sample comes from the top ten.

Points the paper makes about the study in general: How much clinical and demographic metadata was included differed by source and by participant, and the metadata was provided uncurated.

The receptor was isolated from a man between 50 and 59 years old with acute or convalescent COVID-19. The sequencing sample was made of peripheral blood. The sequence links TRBV5-4 to TRBJ2-2; too little of a D gene remains to name it. The CDR3 region has the sequence CASSLTPTGELFF. The base sequence is TGTGCCAGCAGCTTAACTCCCACCGGGGAGCTGTTTTTT. The CDR3 plus the reference TRBV5-4 and TRBJ2-2 genes for the other parts give the full variable domain: ETGVTQSPTHLIKTRGQQVTLRCSSQSGHNTVSWYQQALGQGPQFIFQYYREEENGRGNFPPRFSGLQFPNYSSELNVNALELDDSALYLCASSLTPTGELFFGEGSRLTVL.